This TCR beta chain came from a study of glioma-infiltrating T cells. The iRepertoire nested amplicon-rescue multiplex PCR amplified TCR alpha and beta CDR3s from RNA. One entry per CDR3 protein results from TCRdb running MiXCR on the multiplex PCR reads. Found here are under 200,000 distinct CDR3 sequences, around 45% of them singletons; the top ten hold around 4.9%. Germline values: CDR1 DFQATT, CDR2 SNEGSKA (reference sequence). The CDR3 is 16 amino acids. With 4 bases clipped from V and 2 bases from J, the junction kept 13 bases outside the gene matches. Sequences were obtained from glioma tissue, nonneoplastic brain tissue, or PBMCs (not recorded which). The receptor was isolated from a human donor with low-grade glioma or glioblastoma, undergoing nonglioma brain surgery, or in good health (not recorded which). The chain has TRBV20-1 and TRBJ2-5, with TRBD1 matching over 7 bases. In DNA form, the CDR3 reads TGCAGTGCTACGACTCCCACAGGGGCAGGTCAAGAGACCCAGTACTTC. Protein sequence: CSATTPTGAGQETQYF.